Listed below are T cell receptor beta chains from one sample, sequenced in a study of OX40 agonist ivuxolimab in advanced cancers. Only in-frame clones appear in the TCRdb table, and some are missing; sequencing was by immunoSEQ multiplex PCR. Here the sample spans 150,000 to 190,000 clones, around 94% being singletons. Sequences were derived from CD4+ or CD8+ T cells sorted from blood, sampled in a trial of the OX40 agonist ivuxolimab. The receptors shown here come from an adult with an advanced solid tumor such as melanoma, head and neck, liver or kidney cancer. CDR3s include the opening cysteine and the closing phenylalanine or tryptophan. Each record gives: D gene, V gene, clone size, J gene, CDR3 DNA, CDR3 protein. The D gene is left open where the match is weak. The size field is filled for only some rows; it gives once, few, many or a size class.

d_call: NA; v_call: TRBV6-5; clone_size: NA; j_call: TRBJ2-3; cdr3_nt: TGTGCCAGCAGCCCCCTCTCAGAAACCAATACGCAGTATTTT; cdr3_aa: CASSPLSETNTQYF
d_call: NA; v_call: TRBV2; clone_size: NA; j_call: TRBJ1-1; cdr3_nt: TGTGCCAGCGCAGGTGGGGGGGGCACTGAAGCTTTCTTT; cdr3_aa: CASAGGGGTEAFF
d_call: TRBD1; v_call: TRBV6-1; clone_size: NA; j_call: TRBJ2-1; cdr3_nt: TGTGCCAGCTTAAGACAGGGCCCTCGTGAGCAGTTCTTC; cdr3_aa: CASLRQGPREQFF
d_call: NA; v_call: TRBV28; clone_size: NA; j_call: TRBJ2-5; cdr3_nt: TGTGCCAGCAGCCCCCGATCGTTTTGGCGGCAAGAGACCCAGTACTTC; cdr3_aa: CASSPRSFWRQETQYF
d_call: TRBD1; v_call: TRBV5-4; clone_size: NA; j_call: TRBJ1-3; cdr3_nt: TGTGCCAGCAGCTTGGAGGGGGCCCGCTCTGGAAACACCATATATTTT; cdr3_aa: CASSLEGARSGNTIYF
d_call: NA; v_call: TRBV29-1; clone_size: NA; j_call: TRBJ2-7; cdr3_nt: TGCAGCGTTGATTCGGGGGTTGGGTACGAGCAGTACTTC; cdr3_aa: CSVDSGVGYEQYF
d_call: TRBD1; v_call: TRBV18; clone_size: NA; j_call: TRBJ1-2; cdr3_nt: TGTGCCAGCTCCCCCAGGACAGGAACCTATGGCTACACCTTC; cdr3_aa: CASSPRTGTYGYTF
d_call: NA; v_call: TRBV7-9; clone_size: NA; j_call: TRBJ2-7; cdr3_nt: TGTGCCAGCAGCTTAGCTATCGGGACAAAGACCTACGAGCAGTACTTC; cdr3_aa: CASSLAIGTKTYEQYF
d_call: NA; v_call: TRBV4-3; clone_size: NA; j_call: TRBJ1-2; cdr3_nt: TGCGCCAGCAGCCAAGATCGGGCAGGTACCGGCTACACCTTC; cdr3_aa: CASSQDRAGTGYTF
d_call: NA; v_call: TRBV27; clone_size: NA; j_call: TRBJ1-3; cdr3_nt: TGTGCCAGCAGTTTAAACGGGCCCGGAAACACCATATATTTT; cdr3_aa: CASSLNGPGNTIYF
d_call: NA; v_call: TRBV18; clone_size: few; j_call: TRBJ1-3; cdr3_nt: TGTGCCAGCTCACCGGATCAGGGCTTCTCTGGAAACACCATATATTTT; cdr3_aa: CASSPDQGFSGNTIYF
d_call: NA; v_call: TRBV7-2; clone_size: NA; j_call: TRBJ1-4; cdr3_nt: TGTGCCAGCAGCTTAGGAGGCACAGCAAAACTGTTTTTT; cdr3_aa: CASSLGGTAKLFF
d_call: NA; v_call: TRBV28; clone_size: once; j_call: TRBJ1-6; cdr3_nt: TGTGCCAGCAGTTTATCTGTCCCCGGGGTTAATTCACCCCTCCACTTT; cdr3_aa: CASSLSVPGVNSPLHF
d_call: NA; v_call: TRBV12-5; clone_size: NA; j_call: TRBJ2-3; cdr3_nt: TGTGCTAGTGGTTCTGGGGTTGGAAGCACAGATACGCAGTATTTT; cdr3_aa: CASGSGVGSTDTQYF
d_call: NA; v_call: TRBV13; clone_size: NA; j_call: TRBJ2-1; cdr3_nt: TGTGCCAGCCAGTACTCCTACAATGAGCAGTTCTTC; cdr3_aa: CASQYSYNEQFF
d_call: NA; v_call: TRBV7-9; clone_size: NA; j_call: TRBJ1-1; cdr3_nt: TGTGCCAGCAGCCTACAGGGTGGAACTGAAGCTTTCTTT; cdr3_aa: CASSLQGGTEAFF
d_call: NA; v_call: TRBV30; clone_size: NA; j_call: TRBJ2-7; cdr3_nt: TGTGCCTGGAGTCCCCACCGCTCCCGGGGGCAGTACTTC; cdr3_aa: CAWSPHRSRGQYF
d_call: TRBD2; v_call: TRBV28; clone_size: NA; j_call: TRBJ2-7; cdr3_nt: TGTGCCAGCAGCCCAACTAGCGCTGGTTCCTACGAGCAGTACTTC; cdr3_aa: CASSPTSAGSYEQYF
d_call: NA; v_call: TRBV13; clone_size: NA; j_call: TRBJ2-1; cdr3_nt: TGTGCCAGCAGCCATAGGCTTAGTAGGCACAATGAGCAGTTCTTC; cdr3_aa: CASSHRLSRHNEQFF
d_call: NA; v_call: TRBV30; clone_size: NA; j_call: TRBJ2-3; cdr3_nt: TGTGCCTGGAGTGCGGGGGATACGCAGTATTTT; cdr3_aa: CAWSAGDTQYF
d_call: NA; v_call: TRBV20-1; clone_size: NA; j_call: TRBJ1-2; cdr3_nt: TGCAGTGCCCGGGCGGACTATGGCTACACCTTC; cdr3_aa: CSARADYGYTF
d_call: NA; v_call: TRBV4-2; clone_size: NA; j_call: TRBJ2-1; cdr3_nt: TGTGCCAGCAGCCAAGGTACCTCCAATGAGCAGTTCTTC; cdr3_aa: CASSQGTSNEQFF
d_call: TRBD1; v_call: TRBV18; clone_size: NA; j_call: TRBJ1-2; cdr3_nt: TGTGCCAGCTCAGAAGCCAGGGGGTCTGATGGCTACACCTTC; cdr3_aa: CASSEARGSDGYTF
d_call: NA; v_call: TRBV9; clone_size: NA; j_call: TRBJ2-3; cdr3_nt: TGTGCCAGCAGCGAATCTAGGGCCAGCACAGATACGCAGTATTTT; cdr3_aa: CASSESRASTDTQYF
d_call: NA; v_call: TRBV19; clone_size: NA; j_call: TRBJ2-3; cdr3_nt: TGTGCCAGTAGTATGGGGTACCGAGACACAGATACGCAGTATTTT; cdr3_aa: CASSMGYRDTDTQYF
d_call: TRBD1; v_call: TRBV28; clone_size: once; j_call: TRBJ2-7; cdr3_nt: TGTGCCAGCAGTCGACAGGGTTTTTCCTACGAGCAGTACTTC; cdr3_aa: CASSRQGFSYEQYF
d_call: NA; v_call: TRBV28; clone_size: NA; j_call: TRBJ1-2; cdr3_nt: TGTGCCAGCAGTCCTCTAACAGAGTTCTATGGCTACACCTTC; cdr3_aa: CASSPLTEFYGYTF
d_call: TRBD1; v_call: TRBV7-9; clone_size: NA; j_call: TRBJ1-6; cdr3_nt: TGTGCCAGCAGCTTAGGGGACAGGGGGAGTTCACCCCTCCACTTT; cdr3_aa: CASSLGDRGSSPLHF
d_call: NA; v_call: TRBV5-1; clone_size: NA; j_call: TRBJ1-1; cdr3_nt: TGCGCCAGCAGCTTCAGAGCAGGGTCAGGCACTGAAGCTTTCTTT; cdr3_aa: CASSFRAGSGTEAFF
d_call: TRBD2; v_call: TRBV19; clone_size: NA; j_call: TRBJ2-4; cdr3_nt: TGTGCCTCGGGCACGGGCGGGGGGGCCAAAAACATTCAGTACTTC; cdr3_aa: CASGTGGGAKNIQYF
d_call: TRBD2; v_call: TRBV2; clone_size: NA; j_call: TRBJ2-7; cdr3_nt: TGTGCCAGCAGTACACTAGCGGGGGCGATTTACGAGCAGTACTTC; cdr3_aa: CASSTLAGAIYEQYF
d_call: TRBD2; v_call: TRBV30; clone_size: once; j_call: TRBJ2-2; cdr3_nt: TGTGCCTGGAGGCGGAGCGGGAGGGCCGTGACCGGGGAGCTGTTTTTT; cdr3_aa: CAWRRSGRAVTGELFF
d_call: NA; v_call: TRBV19; clone_size: NA; j_call: TRBJ1-2; cdr3_nt: TGTGCCAGTAGTAAGAAAACAGGCGGTTGGGATGGCTACACCTTC; cdr3_aa: CASSKKTGGWDGYTF
d_call: NA; v_call: TRBV19; clone_size: once; j_call: TRBJ1-2; cdr3_nt: TGTGCCAGTAGTAAAGAGAATAACTATGGCTACACCTTC; cdr3_aa: CASSKENNYGYTF
d_call: NA; v_call: TRBV11-2; clone_size: NA; j_call: TRBJ2-7; cdr3_nt: TGTGCCAGCAGACCTCCGGGGACACGGGGTTCCTACGAGCAGTACTTC; cdr3_aa: CASRPPGTRGSYEQYF
d_call: TRBD1; v_call: TRBV30; clone_size: NA; j_call: TRBJ1-1; cdr3_nt: TGTGCCTGGAGTCAGGGGGCAGAAGCTTTCTTT; cdr3_aa: CAWSQGAEAFF
d_call: NA; v_call: TRBV19; clone_size: NA; j_call: TRBJ1-3; cdr3_nt: TGTGCCAGTAGTATAGTGTGGGTTTCTGGAAACACCATATATTTT; cdr3_aa: CASSIVWVSGNTIYF
d_call: NA; v_call: TRBV6-4; clone_size: once; j_call: TRBJ1-1; cdr3_nt: TGTGCCAGCAGGACTACAGCGGGATACACTGAAGCTTTCTTT; cdr3_aa: CASRTTAGYTEAFF
d_call: NA; v_call: TRBV7-9; clone_size: NA; j_call: TRBJ1-1; cdr3_nt: TGTGCCAGCGGCACCTTTGGGGGCTCTAACACTGAAGCTTTCTTT; cdr3_aa: CASGTFGGSNTEAFF
d_call: NA; v_call: TRBV7-2; clone_size: NA; j_call: TRBJ1-2; cdr3_nt: TGTGCCAGCAGCTTACATCAGGGGCCCAACTATGGCTACACCTTC; cdr3_aa: CASSLHQGPNYGYTF
d_call: NA; v_call: TRBV18; clone_size: NA; j_call: TRBJ2-6; cdr3_nt: TGTGCCAGCTCCCACAATTCCCGGGGGACGACTGGGGCCAACGTCCTGACTTTC; cdr3_aa: CASSHNSRGTTGANVLTF
d_call: NA; v_call: TRBV29-1; clone_size: NA; j_call: TRBJ1-1; cdr3_nt: TGCAGCTATGGCGGGGAGCGGTCCGTGAACACTGAAGCTTTCTTT; cdr3_aa: CSYGGERSVNTEAFF
d_call: TRBD1; v_call: TRBV23-1; clone_size: NA; j_call: TRBJ1-1; cdr3_nt: TGCGCCAGCAGACACAGGGGCGGCACTGAAGCTTTCTTT; cdr3_aa: CASRHRGGTEAFF
d_call: NA; v_call: TRBV6-5; clone_size: NA; j_call: TRBJ1-3; cdr3_nt: TGTGCCAGCAGTTACTCTCCTTCATCTGGAAACACCATATATTTT; cdr3_aa: CASSYSPSSGNTIYF
d_call: NA; v_call: TRBV29-1; clone_size: NA; j_call: TRBJ2-3; cdr3_nt: TGCAGCGTTACTCTGGGGGATACGCAGTATTTT; cdr3_aa: CSVTLGDTQYF
d_call: TRBD1; v_call: TRBV6-5; clone_size: NA; j_call: TRBJ1-2; cdr3_nt: TGTGCCAGCAGTCTAACGACAGGGAACTATGGCTACACCTTC; cdr3_aa: CASSLTTGNYGYTF
d_call: TRBD2; v_call: TRBV9; clone_size: NA; j_call: TRBJ2-3; cdr3_nt: TGTGCCAGCAGCTCCTCTCGGAGCGGGAGGGCCCAATCTAGCACAGATACGCAGTATTTT; cdr3_aa: CASSSSRSGRAQSSTDTQYF
d_call: NA; v_call: TRBV7-2; clone_size: NA; j_call: TRBJ2-2; cdr3_nt: TGTGCCAGCAGCCCTCCAACGAACACCGGGGAGCTGTTTTTT; cdr3_aa: CASSPPTNTGELFF
d_call: NA; v_call: TRBV12-5; clone_size: NA; j_call: TRBJ1-5; cdr3_nt: TGTGCTAGTGGTTTGGTACTGAAGGACAGAGGCCGAGGATGGCCCCAGCATTTT; cdr3_aa: CASGLVLKDRGRGWPQHF
d_call: NA; v_call: TRBV18; clone_size: NA; j_call: TRBJ1-1; cdr3_nt: TGTGCCAGCTCACCACCGGGTACTGAAGCTTTCTTT; cdr3_aa: CASSPPGTEAFF
d_call: NA; v_call: TRBV19; clone_size: NA; j_call: TRBJ2-2; cdr3_nt: TGTGCCAGTAGTACAGGGGCGACAACCGGGGAGCTGTTTTTT; cdr3_aa: CASSTGATTGELFF
d_call: NA; v_call: TRBV14; clone_size: NA; j_call: TRBJ1-1; cdr3_nt: TGTGCCAGCAGCCAAGAGATGGGTTTGGCAGCTTTCTTT; cdr3_aa: CASSQEMGLAAFF
d_call: NA; v_call: TRBV29-1; clone_size: NA; j_call: TRBJ1-1; cdr3_nt: TGCAGCGTTGAAGATAGCCCGGTAGACACTGAAGCTTTCTTT; cdr3_aa: CSVEDSPVDTEAFF
d_call: NA; v_call: TRBV11-2; clone_size: NA; j_call: TRBJ2-1; cdr3_nt: TGTGCCAGCAGCTTAGCCCCGTCGTACAATGAGCAGTTCTTC; cdr3_aa: CASSLAPSYNEQFF
d_call: NA; v_call: TRBV18; clone_size: once; j_call: TRBJ1-5; cdr3_nt: TGTGCCAGCTCACCACCCCAGGGAAATCAGCCCCAGCATTTT; cdr3_aa: CASSPPQGNQPQHF
d_call: TRBD1; v_call: TRBV6-5; clone_size: NA; j_call: TRBJ1-4; cdr3_nt: TGTGCCAGCAGTCTTACAGGGGTTATTAGCGAAAAACTGTTTTTT; cdr3_aa: CASSLTGVISEKLFF
d_call: NA; v_call: TRBV6-5; clone_size: NA; j_call: TRBJ1-1; cdr3_nt: TGTGCCAGCAGTTACTCCACAGGGTGGGACACTGAAGCTTTCTTT; cdr3_aa: CASSYSTGWDTEAFF